What follows are 13 T cell receptor beta chains derived from one specimen sequenced in a study of cytomegalovirus exposure and HLA in healthy donors. Use of 60 Vbeta and 13 Jbeta primers characterized the PCR. Here immunoSEQ multiplex PCR was the method, and the copy in TCRdb shows in-frame clones only, minus some. The sample comprises 200,000 to 250,000 clones, 60% to 85% of which are singletons, and roughly 15% rests with the top ten. Sample: PBMCs. Receptors originate from a man in his forties or fifties in good health and CMV-seronegative.

J is TRBJ2-7 and V is TRBV21-1; the table's D gene call, TRBD2, was not cross checked with the DNA. TRBV21-1 corresponds to a pseudogene. The length of the CDR3 is 15 residues. CDR3 region: CASSKGTGDTNEQYF. The CDR3 region has the DNA TGTGCCAGCAGCAAAGGGACCGGGGATACGAACGAGCAGTACTTC.

The chain combines TRBV5-6 with TRBJ2-7, with D tentatively TRBD1 (7 bases). Per the germline V gene, CDR1 is SGHDT and CDR2 is YYEEEE. V lost 4 bases and J 0 bases, leaving 14 bases between the germline ends. The CDR3 extends over 15 amino acids. CDR3 in amino acids: CASSLWRDSSYEQYF. CDR3 in DNA: TGTGCCAGCAGCCTCTGGCGGGACAGCTCCTACGAGCAGTACTTC.

This clone occurred a few times. This chain uses TRBV5-6 with TRBJ2-2; 7 positions agree with TRBD2. CDR1 and CDR2 from the germline V gene are SGHDT and YYEEEE. The CDR3 consists of 13 residues. J was trimmed by 7 bases and V by 0 bases; bases with no gene match: 0. DNA for the CDR3: TGTGCCAGCAGCTTGGCGGGAGGCGGGGAGCTGTTTTTT. Translation: CASSLAGGGELFF.

This chain joins TRBV5-4 and TRBJ1-2; TRBD1 is a possible D gene (6 bases). Trimming stripped 6 bases from V and 9 bases from J, with 15 bases between. The germline CDR1 and CDR2 sequences are SGHNT and YYREEE (reference sequence). The CDR3 runs to 12 residues. CDR3 residues: CASKTGFGSYTF. The CDR3, as DNA: TGTGCCAGCAAAACAGGGTTTGGGAGCTACACCTTC.

The chain recombines TRBV12-5 with TRBJ1-6; 7 positions agree with TRBD1. J gave up 7 bases and V 6 bases, and 6 bases lay outside the gene matches. Germline CDR1 and CDR2: LGHNT and FRNRAP. This CDR3 region has 14 residues. As DNA, the CDR3 is TGTGCTAGTGGGATACAGGGGTCAAATTCACCCCTCCACTTT. This encodes CASGIQGSNSPLHF.

The chain has TRBV6-1 and TRBJ1-3; D is perhaps TRBD1 (5 bases). Germline CDR1 is MNHNS and CDR2 is SASEGT. Deletions cut 5 bases from V and 0 bases from J, with 8 bases between. The CDR3 runs to 14 residues. Here the CDR3 DNA reads TGTGCCAGCAGTAACGGGGGCTCTGGAAACACCATATATTTT. It specifies CASSNGGSGNTIYF.

This clone showed up just a few times. The rearrangement uses TRBV7-2 and TRBJ2-3; 7 positions match TRBD2. This CDR3 has 18 amino acids. J lost 0 bases, V lost 7 bases, and 16 bases had no gene match. The V gene's germline CDR1 is SGHTA and CDR2 FQGNSA. CDR3: CASTLRPSTSDSTDTQYF. In nucleotides, the CDR3 is TGTGCCAGCACTCTCCGTCCTAGTACTAGCGATAGCACAGATACGCAGTATTTT. Based on the CDR3 plus reference TRBV7-2 and TRBJ2-3, the full variable domain is GAGVSQSPSNKVTEKGKDVELRCDPISGHTALYWYRQSLGQGLEFLIYFQGNSAPDKSGLPSDRFSAERTGGSVSTLTIQRTQQEDSAVYLCASTLRPSTSDSTDTQYFGPGTRLTVL.

V gene TRBV7-9 combines with J gene TRBJ2-5, with TRBD1 matching over 9 bases. Germline loops: CDR1 SEHNR, CDR2 FQNEAQ (reference sequence). After removal of 5 bases from V and 4 bases from J, the junction contained 20 bases not matched to a gene. CDR3 size: 19 residues. The CDR3 DNA reads TGTGCCAGCAGCCCGCAACCGGGACAGGGTGCGCAGGGTTCAGAGACCCAGTACTTC. This translates into CASSPQPGQGAQGSETQYF.

The rearrangement joins TRBV28 to TRBJ2-1, with D possibly being TRBD1 (6 bases). Germline assignment: CDR1 MDHEN and CDR2 SYDVKM. CDR3 length equals 14 residues. The V and J ends lost 3 bases and 3 bases respectively, with 9 bases between them. CDR3 DNA sequence: TGTGCCAGCAGTTTCGCAGGGGACTACAATGAGCAGTTCTTC. This codes for CASSFAGDYNEQFF.

This chain links TRBV6-1 with TRBJ2-1, with D tentatively TRBD2 (6 bases). V was pared by 1 base and J by 2 bases, with 12 bases between. CDR3 length: 16 amino acids. Germline loops: CDR1 MNHNS, CDR2 SASEGT. DNA for the CDR3: TGTGCCAGCAGTGAAGGTTTCGGAGGGACCTACAATGAGCAGTTCTTC. It yields the protein CASSEGFGGTYNEQFF.

This clone was detected once. The chain is built from TRBV5-1 and TRBJ1-1; D remains ambiguous. Germline CDR1 reads SGHRS; CDR2 reads YFSETQ. This CDR3 has 14 residues. Trimming left V 1 base short and J 4 bases short, with 11 bases between. In DNA form, the CDR3 reads TGCGCCAGCAGCTTGAGTCCTGGCGGCACTGAAGCTTTCTTT. Translating it yields CASSLSPGGTEAFF.

The V gene is TRBV7-9, the J gene TRBJ2-7, with D uncertain. Germline assignment: CDR1 SEHNR and CDR2 FQNEAQ (reference sequence). With 1 base removed from V and 6 bases from J, the gap between germline ends came to 13 bases. The CDR3 extends over 14 amino acids. The CDR3 loop reads CASSLGVSSREQYF. CDR3 bases: TGTGCCAGCAGCTTAGGTGTGTCGTCGCGCGAGCAGTACTTC.

DNA of the CDR3: TGTGCCAGCAGTTCCCTAGCGTTGGAGACCCAGTACTTC. Its protein product is CASSSLALETQYF. This chain uses TRBV27 with TRBJ2-5; a weak D match, TRBD2 (6 bases). The CDR3 is 13 amino acids. Germline CDR1 reads MNHEY; CDR2 reads SMNVEV (reference sequence). V was trimmed by 4 bases and J by 5 bases, leaving 11 bases between them.